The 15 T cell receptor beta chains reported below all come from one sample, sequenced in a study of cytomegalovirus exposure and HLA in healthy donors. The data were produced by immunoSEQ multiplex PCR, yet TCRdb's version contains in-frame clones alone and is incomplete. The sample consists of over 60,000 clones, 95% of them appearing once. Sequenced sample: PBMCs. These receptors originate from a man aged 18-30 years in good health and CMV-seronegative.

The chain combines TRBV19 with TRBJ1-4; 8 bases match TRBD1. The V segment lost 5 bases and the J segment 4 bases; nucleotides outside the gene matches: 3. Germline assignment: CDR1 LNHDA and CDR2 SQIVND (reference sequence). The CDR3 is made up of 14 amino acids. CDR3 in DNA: TGTGCCAGTAGTGGGACAGGTTTTAATGAAAAACTGTTTTTT. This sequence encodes CASSGTGFNEKLFF.

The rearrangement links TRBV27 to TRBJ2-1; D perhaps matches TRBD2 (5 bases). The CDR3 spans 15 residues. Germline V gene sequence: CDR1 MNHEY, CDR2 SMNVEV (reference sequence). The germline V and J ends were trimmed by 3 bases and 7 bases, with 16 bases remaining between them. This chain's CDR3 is CASSFWNAGVNEQFF. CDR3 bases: TGTGCCAGCAGTTTTTGGAATGCGGGTGTTAATGAGCAGTTCTTC.

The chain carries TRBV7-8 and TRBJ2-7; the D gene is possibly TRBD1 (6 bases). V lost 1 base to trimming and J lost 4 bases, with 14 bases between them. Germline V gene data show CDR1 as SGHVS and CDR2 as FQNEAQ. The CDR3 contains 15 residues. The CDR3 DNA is TGTGCCAGCAGCTTAGGGGCAGGGGCCTTTTACGAGCAGTACTTC. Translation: CASSLGAGAFYEQYF.

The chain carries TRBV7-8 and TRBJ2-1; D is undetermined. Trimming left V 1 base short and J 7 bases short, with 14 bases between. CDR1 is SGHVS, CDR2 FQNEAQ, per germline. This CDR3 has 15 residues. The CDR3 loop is CASSLGLPLRNEQFF. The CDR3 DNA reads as TGTGCCAGCAGCTTAGGACTCCCCCTTCGTAATGAGCAGTTCTTC.

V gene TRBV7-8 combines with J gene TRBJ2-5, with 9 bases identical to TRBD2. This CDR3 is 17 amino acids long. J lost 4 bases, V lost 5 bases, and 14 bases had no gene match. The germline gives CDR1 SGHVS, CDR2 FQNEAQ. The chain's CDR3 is CASSAPVGGGGGETQYF. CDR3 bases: TGTGCCAGCAGCGCCCCGGTGGGTGGCGGGGGGGGAGAGACCCAGTACTTC.

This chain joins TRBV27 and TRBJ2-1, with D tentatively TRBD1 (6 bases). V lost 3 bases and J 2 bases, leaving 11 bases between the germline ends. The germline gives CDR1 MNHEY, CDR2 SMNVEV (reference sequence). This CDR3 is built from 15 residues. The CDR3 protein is CASSLSGEPYNEQFF. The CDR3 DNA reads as TGTGCCAGCAGTTTGTCAGGGGAACCCTACAATGAGCAGTTCTTC.

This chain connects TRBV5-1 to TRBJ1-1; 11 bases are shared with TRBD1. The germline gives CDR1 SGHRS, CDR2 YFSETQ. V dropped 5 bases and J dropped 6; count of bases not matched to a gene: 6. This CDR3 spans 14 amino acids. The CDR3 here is CASSSPGQGAEAFF. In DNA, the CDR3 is TGCGCCAGCAGTTCTCCGGGACAGGGGGCTGAAGCTTTCTTT.

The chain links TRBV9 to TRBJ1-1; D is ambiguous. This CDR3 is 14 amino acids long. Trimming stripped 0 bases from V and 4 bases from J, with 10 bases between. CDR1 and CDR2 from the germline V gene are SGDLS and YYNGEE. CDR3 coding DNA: TGTGCCAGCAGCGTAGGTACGGGGATCACTGAAGCTTTCTTT. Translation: CASSVGTGITEAFF.

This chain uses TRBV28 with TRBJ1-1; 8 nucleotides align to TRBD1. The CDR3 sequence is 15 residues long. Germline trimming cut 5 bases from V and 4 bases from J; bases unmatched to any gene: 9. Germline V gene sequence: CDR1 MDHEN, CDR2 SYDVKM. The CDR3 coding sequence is TGTGCCAGCAGTCCGGGACAGGATTGGGGCACTGAAGCTTTCTTT. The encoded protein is CASSPGQDWGTEAFF.

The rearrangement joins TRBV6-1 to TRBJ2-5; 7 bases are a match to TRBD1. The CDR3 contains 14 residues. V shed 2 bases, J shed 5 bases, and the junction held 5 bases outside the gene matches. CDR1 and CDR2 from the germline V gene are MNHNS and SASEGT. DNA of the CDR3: TGTGCCAGCAGTGAATATGGCAGGGGGGAGACCCAGTACTTC. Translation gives CASSEYGRGETQYF.

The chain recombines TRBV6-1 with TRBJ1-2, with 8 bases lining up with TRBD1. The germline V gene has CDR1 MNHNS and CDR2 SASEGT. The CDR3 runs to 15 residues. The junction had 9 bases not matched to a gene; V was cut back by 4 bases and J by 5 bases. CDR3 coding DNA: TGTGCCAGCAGTGCCGGGACAGGTGGCGTGTATGGCTACACCTTC. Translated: CASSAGTGGVYGYTF.

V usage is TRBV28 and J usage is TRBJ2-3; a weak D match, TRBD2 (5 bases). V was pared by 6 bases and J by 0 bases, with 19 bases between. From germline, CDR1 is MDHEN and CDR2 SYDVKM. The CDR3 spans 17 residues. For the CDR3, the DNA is TGTGCCAGCAGCCTCCCTAGAGCGGTTGTTAGCACAGATACGCAGTATTTT. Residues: CASSLPRAVVSTDTQYF.

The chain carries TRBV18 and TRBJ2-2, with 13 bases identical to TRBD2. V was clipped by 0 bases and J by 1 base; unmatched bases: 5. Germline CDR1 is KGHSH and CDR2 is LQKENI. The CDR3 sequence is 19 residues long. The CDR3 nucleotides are TGTGCCAGCTCACCACCGATGGGACTAGCGGGGCGGAACACCGGGGAGCTGTTTTTT. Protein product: CASSPPMGLAGRNTGELFF.

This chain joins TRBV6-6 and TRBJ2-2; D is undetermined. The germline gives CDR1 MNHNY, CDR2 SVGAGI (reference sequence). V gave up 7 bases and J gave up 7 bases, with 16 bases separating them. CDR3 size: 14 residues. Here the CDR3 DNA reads TGTGCCAGCATCACCACCGGTCGTCACGGGGAGCTGTTTTTT. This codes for CASITTGRHGELFF.

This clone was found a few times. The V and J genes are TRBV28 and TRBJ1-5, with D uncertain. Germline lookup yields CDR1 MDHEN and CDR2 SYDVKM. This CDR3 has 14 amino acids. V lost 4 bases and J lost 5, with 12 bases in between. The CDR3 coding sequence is TGTGCCAGCAGTTCCCCAGGTTTCTATCAGCCCCAGCATTTT. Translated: CASSSPGFYQPQHF. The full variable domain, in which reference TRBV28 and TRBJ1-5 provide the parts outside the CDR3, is DVKVTQSSRYLVKRTGEKVFLECVQDMDHENMFWYRQDPGLGLRLIYFSYDVKMKEKGDIPEGYSVSREKKERFSLILESASTNQTSMYLCASSSPGFYQPQHFGDGTRLSIL.